This T cell receptor (beta chain) was identified during a study of cytomegalovirus exposure and HLA in healthy donors. Study-level points and caveats: CMV serostatus was the only recorded immune exposure for donors.

V lost 5 bases and J lost 3; bases outside the gene matches: 7. The CDR3 totals 15 residues. The germline CDR1 and CDR2 sequences are SGHTA and FQGNSA. Remarks on this clone: The antigen remains unidentified.

PCR used 60 Vbeta primers and 13 Jbeta primers. Here immunoSEQ multiplex PCR was the method, and the copy in TCRdb shows in-frame clones only, minus some. The repertoire includes roughly 120,000 clones, 80% of them detected once, and 0.2% to 0.3% sits in the top ten. The specimen sequenced was PBMCs. V is TRBV7-2 and J is TRBJ2-7, with 10 bases fitting TRBD1. The receptor's source is a man over 45 in good health and CMV-seronegative. CDR3 coding DNA: TGTGCCAGCAGCATTGGACAGGGGGGGTTCTACGAGCAGTACTTC. This encodes CASSIGQGGFYEQYF.